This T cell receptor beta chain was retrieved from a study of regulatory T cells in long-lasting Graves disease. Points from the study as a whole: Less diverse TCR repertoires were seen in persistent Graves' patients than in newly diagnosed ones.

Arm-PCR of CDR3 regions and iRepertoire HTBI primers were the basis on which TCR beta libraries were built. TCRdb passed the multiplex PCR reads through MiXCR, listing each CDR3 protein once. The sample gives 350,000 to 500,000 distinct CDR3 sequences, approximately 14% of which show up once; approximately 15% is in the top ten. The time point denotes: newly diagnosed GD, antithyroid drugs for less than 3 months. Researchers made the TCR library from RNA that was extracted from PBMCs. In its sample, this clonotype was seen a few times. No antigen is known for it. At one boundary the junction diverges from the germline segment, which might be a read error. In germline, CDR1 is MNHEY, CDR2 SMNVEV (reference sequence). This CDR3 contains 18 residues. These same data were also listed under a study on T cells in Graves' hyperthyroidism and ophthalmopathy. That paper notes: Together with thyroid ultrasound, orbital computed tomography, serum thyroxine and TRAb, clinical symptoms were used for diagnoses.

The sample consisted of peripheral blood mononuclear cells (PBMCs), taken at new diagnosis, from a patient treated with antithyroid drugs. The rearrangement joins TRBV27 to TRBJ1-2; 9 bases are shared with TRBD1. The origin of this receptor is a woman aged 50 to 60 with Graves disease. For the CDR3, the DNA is TGTGCCAGCAGTTCCCTCCCCCTCTTCGGACAGGGGATGGGTGGCCACACCTTC. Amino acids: CASSSLPLFGQGMGGHTF.